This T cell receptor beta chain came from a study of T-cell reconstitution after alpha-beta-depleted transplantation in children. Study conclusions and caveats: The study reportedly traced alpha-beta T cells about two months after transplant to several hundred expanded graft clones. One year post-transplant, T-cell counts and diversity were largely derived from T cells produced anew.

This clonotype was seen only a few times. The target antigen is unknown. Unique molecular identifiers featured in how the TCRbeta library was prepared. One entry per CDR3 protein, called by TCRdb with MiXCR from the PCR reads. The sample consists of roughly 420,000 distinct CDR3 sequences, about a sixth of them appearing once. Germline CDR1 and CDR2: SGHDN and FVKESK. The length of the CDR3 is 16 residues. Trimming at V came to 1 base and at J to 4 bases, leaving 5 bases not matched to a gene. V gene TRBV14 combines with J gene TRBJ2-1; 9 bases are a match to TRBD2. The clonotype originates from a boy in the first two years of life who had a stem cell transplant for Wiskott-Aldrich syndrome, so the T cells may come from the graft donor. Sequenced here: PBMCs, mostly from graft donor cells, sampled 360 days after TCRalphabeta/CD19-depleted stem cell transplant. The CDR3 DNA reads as TGTGCCAGCAGCCAAGGAAGGGGACTAGCTTACAATGAGCAGTTCTTC. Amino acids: CASSQGRGLAYNEQFF. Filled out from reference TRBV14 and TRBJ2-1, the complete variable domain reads EAGVTQFPSHSVIEKGQTVTLRCDPISGHDNLYWYRRVMGKEIKFLLHFVKESKQDESGMPNNRFLAERTGGTYSTLKVQPAELEDSGVYFCASSQGRGLAYNEQFFGPGTRLTVL.